The next 30 T cell receptor beta chains were all read from a single sample in a study of CD8 T cells in ankylosing spondylitis listed by TCRdb under 2017. The library was made by 5' RACE. The sequencer was an Illumina HiSeq 2500. Using fastp trimming at Q25 and MiXCR clonotype assembly, TCRdb reanalyzed the public sequencing data and kept in-frame beta chains. Records with the same CDR3 protein are collapsed into one entry carrying the most frequent genes and DNA. The sample table lists around 150,000 distinct CDR3 sequences, roughly 10% of them with a count of one. The ten largest clones represent over 4% of the sample. Sequences were obtained from blood, either unsorted or a sorted T cell fraction (not recorded which). The receptor set was obtained from a female donor with ankylosing spondylitis or in good health (not recorded which).

The V call is TRBV7-9, the J call TRBJ2-7; D uncertain. Germline CDR1 SEHNR, CDR2 FQNEAQ (reference sequence). Trimming pared 5 bases from V and 2 bases from J, leaving 13 bases between. The CDR3 is made up of 14 amino acids. CDR3 DNA: TGTGCCAGCAGCCTGCTCGGGCCCGCCTACGAGCAGTACTTC. It is translated as CASSLLGPAYEQYF.

There are many counts of this clonotype. This chain uses TRBV28 with TRBJ1-5, with 9 bases fitting TRBD1. Germline V gene data show CDR1 as MDHEN and CDR2 as SYDVKM. The CDR3 is 15 amino acids. Unmatched junction bases numbered 7, after V lost 7 bases and J lost 3 bases. The CDR3 nucleotides are TGTGCCAGCATGAAAACAGGGGGCTCCAATCAGCCCCAGCATTTT. Translation: CASMKTGGSNQPQHF. The full variable domain, rest sourced from reference TRBV28 and TRBJ1-5, is DVKVTQSSRYLVKRTGEKVFLECVQDMDHENMFWYRQDPGLGLRLIYFSYDVKMKEKGDIPEGYSVSREKKERFSLILESASTNQTSMYLCASMKTGGSNQPQHFGDGTRLSIL.

This clonotype was counted ten times or more. The rearrangement joins TRBV5-5 to TRBJ2-7; no clear D. The V end was cut by 4 bases, the J end by 2 bases, with 13 bases between. Germline V CDR1 and CDR2: SGHKS, YYEKEE (reference sequence). The CDR3 spans 14 residues. CDR3 loop: CASSLLTETYEQYF. The CDR3 nucleotides are TGTGCCAGCAGCCTCCTCACAGAGACCTACGAGCAGTACTTC.

This clonotype was detected ten times or more. The chain uses TRBV10-3 and TRBJ1-1, with D hard to call. Trimming removed 6 bases from V and 1 base from J, with 6 bases in between. Germline assignment: CDR1 ENHRY and CDR2 SYGVKD. This CDR3 comprises 12 residues. The CDR3 loop is CAIRGSNTEAFF. DNA of the CDR3: TGTGCCATCAGGGGATCGAACACTGAAGCTTTCTTT.

This clonotype was seen at least ten times. The chain is built from TRBV29-1 and TRBJ1-1; no definite D call. This CDR3 is 12 amino acids long. The germline V gene has CDR1 SQVTM and CDR2 ANQGSEA. The V end was cut by 3 bases, the J end by 7 bases, with 12 bases between. CDR3 in amino acids: CSVDQQQFEAFF. The CDR3 bases are TGCAGCGTTGACCAACAGCAGTTTGAAGCTTTCTTT.

On this clonotype itself: A much larger clone lies one base from this, so it may be a read error. The gene calls are TRBV7-3 and TRBJ2-7; D is tentatively TRBD1 or TRBD2 (6 bases each). This CDR3 is 14 amino acids long. CDR1 and CDR2 (germline): SGHTA, FQGTGA. CDR3 coding DNA: TGTGCCAGCGGCTTTCTCCGGGGGCCCGGCGAGCAGTACTTC. This sequence encodes CASGFLRGPGEQYF.

This clonotype was recorded at least ten times. The CDR3 loop reads CSAYGLAGPEDIQYF. In nucleotides, the CDR3 is TGCAGTGCATATGGACTAGCGGGCCCCGAGGACATTCAGTACTTC. The genes are TRBV20-1 and TRBJ2-4; 11 nucleotides match TRBD2. V shed 6 bases and J 8 bases; nucleotides not matched to a gene: 12. In germline, CDR1 is DFQATT, CDR2 SNEGSKA (reference sequence). This CDR3 is built from 15 residues.

This clonotype has a count of ten or more. The CDR3 DNA sequence: TGTGCCAGTAGCCGGCGGGGCGGAACCTACGAGCAGTACTTC. Translating gives CASSRRGGTYEQYF. The rearrangement uses TRBV19 and TRBJ2-7, with TRBD2 as a possible D gene (6 bases). This CDR3 is 14 amino acids long. The germline V gene has CDR1 LNHDA and CDR2 SQIVND (reference sequence). V lost 6 bases to trimming and J lost 2 bases, with 14 bases between them.

This clonotype was counted only a few times. One end of the junction varies from germline; a read error may be responsible. The chain joins TRBV12-3 or TRBV12-4 to TRBJ2-7; 15 bases line up with TRBD2. The CDR3 is 18 residues long. The CDR3 DNA follows: TGTACCAGCAGTTCACTCCCCGGGACTAGCGGGGGGAGTTACGAGCAGTACTTC. It is translated as CTSSSLPGTSGGSYEQYF.

Remarks on this clonotype: A read error may produce the germline difference seen at one junction end. The chain combines TRBV29-1 with TRBJ2-5; 11 nucleotides match TRBD2. The CDR3 is made up of 15 amino acids. CDR1 and CDR2 (germline): SQVTM, ANQGSEA. CDR3 in DNA: TGCGGCGTCGCTCCGGGACTAGCGGACCAAGAGACCCAGTACTTC. Residues: CGVAPGLADQETQYF.

This clonotype was observed many times. The chain couples TRBV27 to TRBJ1-1; possibly TRBD1 for D (5 bases). This CDR3 comprises 13 residues. Per germline, CDR1 MNHEY and CDR2 SMNVEV (reference sequence). V dropped 7 bases and J dropped 3 bases, with 12 bases sitting between them. CDR3 DNA: TGTGCCAGCACACGCTGGGGGGACACTGAAGCTTTCTTT. Residues: CASTRWGDTEAFF.

CDR3 coding DNA: TGTGCCAGCAACCCGGGACAGGGAGGAAGCCCCGGGGCCAACGTCCTGACTTTC. It encodes CASNPGQGGSPGANVLTF. The rearrangement links TRBV9 to TRBJ2-6, with 9 bases aligning to TRBD1. V was clipped by 6 bases and J by 4 bases; unmatched bases: 14. CDR1 SGDLS and CDR2 YYNGEE come from the germline V gene. This CDR3 is 18 amino acids long. The variable domain in full, completed from reference TRBV9 and TRBJ2-6, reads DSGVTQTPKHLITATGQRVTLRCSPRSGDLSVYWYQQSLDQGLQFLIQYYNGEERAKGNILERFSAQQFPDLHSELNLSSLELGDSALYFCASNPGQGGSPGANVLTFGAGSRLTVL.

In its sample, this clonotype was seen many times. V usage is TRBV29-1 and J usage is TRBJ2-7; a possible D gene is TRBD1 (5 bases). The germline V gene has CDR1 SQVTM and CDR2 ANQGSEA. This CDR3 is 11 amino acids long. V lost 7 bases to trimming and J lost 3 bases, with 10 bases between them. Here the CDR3 DNA reads TGCAGCGCCGGAAGGGGCTACGAGCAGTACTTC. It encodes CSAGRGYEQYF.

This clonotype has a count of ten or more. This chain joins TRBV7-2 and TRBJ1-1; D unresolved. In germline, CDR1 is SGHTA, CDR2 FQGNSA. V dropped 3 bases and J dropped 7 bases, with 15 bases sitting between them. The CDR3 consists of 14 residues. In DNA form, the CDR3 reads TGTGCCAGCAGCTTCGCTGGGATGTCGGTTGAAGCTTTCTTT. Translation: CASSFAGMSVEAFF.

For this clonotype: This likely comes from a read error, as the CDR3 has no conserved phenylalanine or tryptophan at its end. The rearrangement joins TRBV6-1 to TRBJ2-3, with D perhaps matching TRBD2 (6 bases). The CDR3 length is 16 residues. From germline, CDR1 is MNHNS and CDR2 SASEGT. Trimming cost V 6 bases and J 0 bases, with 16 bases left between them. The CDR3 spells CASRDGGAASTDTQYC. CDR3 coding DNA: TGTGCCAGCAGAGACGGGGGAGCGGCGAGCACAGATACGCAGTATTGT.

There are a few counts of this clonotype. This chain's CDR3 is CASSLGVEGGLEQFF. CDR3 nucleotide sequence: TGTGCCAGCAGCTTAGGGGTGGAGGGGGGGCTCGAGCAGTTCTTC. The chain couples TRBV7-6 to TRBJ2-1; tentatively, D is TRBD2 (7 bases). The CDR3 consists of 15 residues. In germline, CDR1 is SGHVS, CDR2 FNYEAQ. Trimming removed 1 base at V and 10 bases at J, with 17 bases between.

J is TRBJ2-6 and V is TRBV11-2, with D unresolved. The CDR3 spans 16 residues. V was pared by 5 bases and J by 0 bases, with 11 bases between. Germline-derived CDR1 and CDR2 are SGHAT and FQNNGV. CDR3 sequence: CASSTTTHSGANVLTF. CDR3 bases: TGTGCCAGCAGCACAACGACACACTCTGGGGCCAACGTCCTGACTTTC.

Only a few counts were recorded for this clonotype. The chain has TRBV14 and TRBJ2-7, with D possibly being TRBD1 or TRBD2 (5 bases each). CDR3 length: 16 amino acids. V lost 4 bases to trimming and J lost 2 bases, with 18 bases between them. Germline lookup yields CDR1 SGHDN and CDR2 FVKESK. In DNA form, the CDR3 reads TGTGCCAGCAGCCCCAGATGGACGGGGACGACCTACGAGCAGTACTTC. This gives the protein CASSPRWTGTTYEQYF. The full variable domain, its missing parts supplied by reference TRBV14 and TRBJ2-7, is EAGVTQFPSHSVIEKGQTVTLRCDPISGHDNLYWYRRVMGKEIKFLLHFVKESKQDESGMPNNRFLAERTGGTYSTLKVQPAELEDSGVYFCASSPRWTGTTYEQYFGPGTRLTVT.

This clonotype was seen ten or more times. In nucleotides, the CDR3 is TGTGCCAGCGAAGAGAGGGGGGTACTTAAGAAACTGTTTTTT. Residues: CASEERGVLKKLFF. This sequence joins TRBV3-1 and TRBJ1-4; D perhaps matches TRBD1 (6 bases). Germline CDR1 LGHDT, CDR2 YNNKEL (reference sequence). The CDR3 is made up of 14 amino acids. The germline V and J ends were trimmed by 8 bases and 11 bases, with 21 bases remaining between them. The full variable domain, with the rest looked up from reference TRBV3-1 and TRBJ1-4, is DTAVSQTPKYLVTQMGNDKSIKCEQNLGHDTMYWYKQDSKKFLKIMFSYNNKELIINETVPNRFSPKSPDKAHLNLHINSLELGDSAVYFCASEERGVLKKLFFGSGTQLSVL.

This clonotype was recorded many times. The J gene is TRBJ1-4, the V gene TRBV18; TRBD1 agrees at 8 bases. Trimming cost V 3 bases and J 3 bases; bases outside gene matches: 0. The V gene's germline CDR1 is KGHSH and CDR2 LQKENI. This CDR3 spans 14 amino acids. The CDR3 here is CASSPTGANEKLFF. For the CDR3, the DNA is TGTGCCAGCTCACCGACAGGGGCTAATGAAAAACTGTTTTTT.

This clonotype was seen repeatedly, ten times or more. The chain couples TRBV30 to TRBJ2-2; no clear D gene. V was pared by 5 bases and J by 6 bases, with 7 bases between. CDR1 GTSNPN and CDR2 SVGIG come from the germline V gene (reference sequence). This CDR3 is built from 11 residues. Here the CDR3 reads CAWGTAGELFF. The CDR3 DNA sequence: TGTGCCTGGGGTACAGCCGGGGAGCTGTTTTTT. Variable domain in full (rest from reference TRBV30 and TRBJ2-2): SQTIHQWPATLVQPVGSPLSLECTVEGTSNPNLYWYRQAAGRGLQLLFYSVGIGQISSEVPQNLSASRPQDRQFILSSKKLLLSDSGFYLCAWGTAGELFFGEGSRLTVL.

This clonotype occurred many times. V and J are TRBV29-1 and TRBJ1-5; perhaps TRBD1 as D (5 bases). The CDR3 runs 14 residues. Germline CDR1 is SQVTM and CDR2 is ANQGSEA. V was cut by 7 bases and J by 1 base, with 14 bases left in between. The CDR3 loop is CSAGGRDSNQPQHF. The CDR3 DNA follows: TGCAGCGCTGGGGGACGGGACAGCAATCAGCCCCAGCATTTT.

On this clonotype: This clone may be a read error of a much larger clone one base away. The chain is built from TRBV7-3 and TRBJ2-7; D is ambiguous. The CDR3 is 14 residues long. Germline V CDR1 and CDR2: SGHTA, FQGTGA. CDR3 DNA: TGTGCCGGCAGCCCCGGACGGGTTTCCTACGAGCAGTACTTC. Translation gives CAGSPGRVSYEQYF.

The sample holds many counts of this clonotype. Here the CDR3 DNA reads TGCGCCAGCAGCTTGAGACAGGGCGAGAACGAGCAGTACTTC. It codes for CASSLRQGENEQYF. The chain couples TRBV5-1 to TRBJ2-7; TRBD1 matches 7 bases. Germline assignment: CDR1 SGHRS and CDR2 YFSETQ. J lost 5 bases, V lost 1 base, and 6 bases had no gene match. The CDR3 sequence is 14 residues long.

This clonotype was observed a handful of times. This chain links TRBV10-1 with TRBJ2-2; D is possibly TRBD1 (5 bases). CDR3 length: 13 residues. V was clipped by 3 bases and J by 5 bases, with 7 bases between them. Germline V gene lookup returns CDR1 WNHNN and CDR2 SYGVQD (reference sequence). The CDR3 region has the DNA TGCGCCAGCAGTGAAGGGGAAACCGGGGAGCTGTTTTTT. It codes for CASSEGETGELFF.

This clonotype showed up many times. The chain couples TRBV7-9 to TRBJ2-2; no firm D call. The CDR3 is made up of 14 amino acids. Germline CDR1 reads SEHNR; CDR2 reads FQNEAQ (reference sequence). V was shortened by 1 base and J by 3 bases, with 6 bases between the two germline ends. The CDR3 spells CASSLGVDTGELFF. CDR3 coding DNA: TGTGCCAGCAGCTTAGGGGTCGACACCGGGGAGCTGTTTTTT.

The table lists this clonotype with many counts. The chain employs TRBV4-2 and TRBJ1-6; the match to TRBD1 covers 9 bases. The V gene end was trimmed by 1 base and the J gene end by 5 bases; junction bases not matched to a gene: 0. The CDR3 has 15 residues. Germline V gives CDR1 LGHNA, CDR2 YNFKEQ. The CDR3 sequence is CASSQGQGDNSPLHF. The CDR3 DNA reads as TGTGCCAGCAGCCAAGGACAGGGGGATAATTCACCCCTCCACTTT.

In this sample, this clonotype turned up many times. V usage is TRBV20-1 and J usage is TRBJ2-6; D might be TRBD1 (5 bases). Germline V gives CDR1 DFQATT, CDR2 SNEGSKA (reference sequence). The germline V and J ends were trimmed by 4 bases and 2 bases, with 9 bases remaining between them. This CDR3 region has 14 residues. The CDR3 DNA reads as TGCAGTGCTATCAGGGCAGCTGGGGCCAACGTCCTGACTTTC. It codes for CSAIRAAGANVLTF.

This clonotype was found many times. The rearrangement joins TRBV2 to TRBJ2-1, with D tentatively TRBD2 (5 bases). Germline loops: CDR1 SNHLY, CDR2 FYNNEI. The CDR3 spans 11 residues. V was clipped by 7 bases and J by 6 bases, with 7 bases between them. Here the CDR3 DNA reads TGTGCCAGCAATCTAGCCAATGAGCAGTTCTTC. Translating gives CASNLANEQFF.

This clonotype occurred a few times. The chain links TRBV27 to TRBJ2-7, with D unresolved. The germline CDR1 and CDR2 sequences are MNHEY and SMNVEV (reference sequence). The CDR3 covers 12 residues. Trimming shortened V by 9 bases and J by 4 bases, and 13 bases separated the two germline ends. CDR3 protein: CASSTPPYEQYF. CDR3 nucleotides: TGTGCCAGTTCGACACCTCCGTACGAGCAGTACTTC.